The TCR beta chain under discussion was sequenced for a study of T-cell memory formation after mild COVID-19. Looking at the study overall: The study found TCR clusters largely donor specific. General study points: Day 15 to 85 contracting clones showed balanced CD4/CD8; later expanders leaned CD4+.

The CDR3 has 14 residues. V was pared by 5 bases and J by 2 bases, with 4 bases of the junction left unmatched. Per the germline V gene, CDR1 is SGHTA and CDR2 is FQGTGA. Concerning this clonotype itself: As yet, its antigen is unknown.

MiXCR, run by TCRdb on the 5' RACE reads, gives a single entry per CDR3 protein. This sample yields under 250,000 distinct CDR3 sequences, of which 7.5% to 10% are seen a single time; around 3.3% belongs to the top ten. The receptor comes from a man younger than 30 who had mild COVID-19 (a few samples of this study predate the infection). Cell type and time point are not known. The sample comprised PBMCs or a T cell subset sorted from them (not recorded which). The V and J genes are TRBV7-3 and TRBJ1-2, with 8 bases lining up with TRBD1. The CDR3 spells CASSPGQENYGYTF. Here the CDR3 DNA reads TGTGCCAGCAGCCCGGGACAGGAGAACTATGGCTACACCTTC.